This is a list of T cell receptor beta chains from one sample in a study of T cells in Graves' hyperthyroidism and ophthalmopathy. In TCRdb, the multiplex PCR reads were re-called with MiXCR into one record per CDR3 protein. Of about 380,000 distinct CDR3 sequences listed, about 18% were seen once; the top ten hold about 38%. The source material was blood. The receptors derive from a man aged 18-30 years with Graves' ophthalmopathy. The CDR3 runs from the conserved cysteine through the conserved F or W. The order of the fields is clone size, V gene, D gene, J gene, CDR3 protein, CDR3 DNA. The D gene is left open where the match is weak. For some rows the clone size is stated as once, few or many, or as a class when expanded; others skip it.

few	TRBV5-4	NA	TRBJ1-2	CASSFLSPTNYGYTF	TGTGCCAGCAGCTTTCTATCCCCGACTAACTATGGCTACACCTTC
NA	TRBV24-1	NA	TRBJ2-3	CATSESGTPRNPDTQYF	TGTGCCACCAGTGAGTCCGGGACCCCAAGGAACCCAGATACGCAGTATTTT
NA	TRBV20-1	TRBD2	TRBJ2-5	CSARDGLAGEQETQYF	TGCAGTGCTAGAGATGGGCTAGCGGGGGAACAAGAGACCCAGTACTTC
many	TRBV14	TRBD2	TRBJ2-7	CASSQDYRGRDEQYF	TGTGCCAGCAGCCAAGATTATCGGGGGAGGGACGAGCAGTACTTC
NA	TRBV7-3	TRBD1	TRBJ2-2	CACRRDRNTGELSF	TGTGCCTGCCGACGGGACAGAAACACCGGGGAGCTGTCTTTT
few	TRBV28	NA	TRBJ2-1	CASMGRLGNEQFF	TGTGCCAGCATGGGGCGATTAGGCAATGAGCAGTTCTTC
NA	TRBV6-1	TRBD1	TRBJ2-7	CASSESGTGAYEQYF	TGTGCCAGCAGTGAATCAGGGACAGGCGCTTACGAGCAGTACTTC
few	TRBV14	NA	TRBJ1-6	CASSQVNSPLHF	TGTGCCAGCAGCCAGGTCAATTCACCCCTCCACTTT
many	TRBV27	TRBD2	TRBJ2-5	CASSPFGTSSLETQYF	TGTGCCAGCAGTCCCTTCGGGACTAGCTCTTTAGAGACCCAGTACTTC
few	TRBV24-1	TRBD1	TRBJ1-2	CATSETQTGASLNYGYTF	TGTGCCACCAGTGAGACGCAGACAGGGGCCAGTCTTAACTATGGCTACACCTTC
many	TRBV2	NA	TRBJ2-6	CASSGERGANVLTF	TGTGCCAGCAGTGGCGAAAGGGGGGCCAACGTCCTGACTTTC
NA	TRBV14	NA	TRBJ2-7	CASSHEDAYEQYF	TGTGCCAGCAGCCATGAAGATGCCTACGAGCAGTACTTC
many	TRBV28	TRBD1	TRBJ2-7	CASSEGQGALEQYF	TGTGCCAGCAGTGAGGGACAGGGGGCTTTGGAGCAGTACTTC
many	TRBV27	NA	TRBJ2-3	CASRAGMGDTQYF	TGTGCCAGCAGGGCAGGCATGGGAGATACGCAGTATTTT
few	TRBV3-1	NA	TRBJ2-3	CASSQEYQLATQYF	TGTGCCAGCAGCCAAGAGTACCAGTTAGCTACGCAGTATTTT
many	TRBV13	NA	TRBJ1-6	CASSTTGNGSPLHF	TGTGCCAGCAGCACCACAGGGAACGGATCACCCCTCCACTTT
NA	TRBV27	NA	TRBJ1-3	CASQGDPGNTIYF	TGTGCCAGCCAAGGGGACCCTGGAAACACCATATATTTT
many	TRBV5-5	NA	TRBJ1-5	CASSLEGGTSNQPQHF	TGTGCCAGCAGCTTGGAGGGGGGGACCAGCAATCAGCCCCAGCATTTT
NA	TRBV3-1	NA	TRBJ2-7	CAVLGASYEQYF	TGTGCCGTACTCGGGGCCTCCTACGAGCAGTACTTC
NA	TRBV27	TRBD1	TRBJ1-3	CASSLAGTGSSGNTIYF	TGTGCCAGCAGTTTGGCCGGGACAGGGAGCTCTGGAAACACCATATATTTT
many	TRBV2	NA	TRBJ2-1	CAISQYNEQFF	TGTGCCATCTCTCAGTACAATGAGCAGTTCTTC
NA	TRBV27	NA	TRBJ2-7	CASRGLGGYEQYF	TGTGCCAGCAGGGGACTGGGCGGCTACGAGCAGTACTTC
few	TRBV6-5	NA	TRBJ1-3	CASRYSQGTGNTIYF	TGTGCCAGCAGGTACTCACAGGGAACTGGAAACACCATATATTTT
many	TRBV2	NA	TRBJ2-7	CASSEPGDEQYF	TGTGCCAGCAGTGAACCAGGGGACGAGCAGTACTTC
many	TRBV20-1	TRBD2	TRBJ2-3	CSAGGLAFTGTQYF	TGCAGTGCTGGGGGACTAGCTTTCACGGGGACGCAGTATTTT
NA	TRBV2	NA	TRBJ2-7	CASSEILASEQYF	TGTGCCAGCAGTGAGATCCTAGCCTCCGAGCAGTACTTC
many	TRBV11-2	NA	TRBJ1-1	CASSLGPEMNTEAFF	TGTGCCAGCAGCTTAGGCCCAGAAATGAACACTGAAGCTTTCTTT
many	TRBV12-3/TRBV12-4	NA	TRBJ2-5	CASSPWAGETQYF	TGTGCCAGCAGCCCCTGGGCGGGAGAGACCCAGTACTTC
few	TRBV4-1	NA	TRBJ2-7	CASSQVLVRTGRGEQYF	TGCGCCAGCAGCCAAGTGCTAGTCAGGACAGGGAGGGGAGAGCAGTACTTC